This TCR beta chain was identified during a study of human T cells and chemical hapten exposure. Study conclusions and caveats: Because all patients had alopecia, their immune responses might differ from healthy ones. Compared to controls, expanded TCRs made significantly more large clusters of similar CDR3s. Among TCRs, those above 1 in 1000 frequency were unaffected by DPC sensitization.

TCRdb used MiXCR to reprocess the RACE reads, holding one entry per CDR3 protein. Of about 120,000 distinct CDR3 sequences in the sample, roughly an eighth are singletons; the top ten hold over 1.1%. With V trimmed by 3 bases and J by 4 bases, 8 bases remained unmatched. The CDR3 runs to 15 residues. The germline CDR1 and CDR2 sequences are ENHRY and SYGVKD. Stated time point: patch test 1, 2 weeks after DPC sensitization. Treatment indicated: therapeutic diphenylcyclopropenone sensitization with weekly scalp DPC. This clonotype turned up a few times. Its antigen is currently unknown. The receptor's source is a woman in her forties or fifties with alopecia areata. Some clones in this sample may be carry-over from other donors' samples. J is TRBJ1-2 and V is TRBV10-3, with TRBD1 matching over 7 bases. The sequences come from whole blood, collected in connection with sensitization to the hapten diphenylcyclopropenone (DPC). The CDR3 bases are TGTGCCATCAGTGAACCGGGACAGATGCTCTATGGCTACACCTTC. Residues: CAISEPGQMLYGYTF.